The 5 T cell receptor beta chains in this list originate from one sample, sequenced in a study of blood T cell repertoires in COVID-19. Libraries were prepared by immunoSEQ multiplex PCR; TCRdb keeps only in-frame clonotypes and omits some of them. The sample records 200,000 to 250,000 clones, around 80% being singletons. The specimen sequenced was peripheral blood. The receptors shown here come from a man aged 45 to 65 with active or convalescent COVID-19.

The CDR3 DNA is TGCGCCAGCAGCCCCCGACTAGCGGGAGACTATGAGCAGTTCTTC. Encoded protein: CASSPRLAGDYEQFF. The chain carries TRBV4-3 and TRBJ2-1, with TRBD2 matching 12 bases. There are 15 residues in the CDR3. Unmatched junction bases numbered 6, after V lost 4 bases and J lost 8 bases. Germline-derived CDR1 and CDR2 are LGHNA and YSLEER.

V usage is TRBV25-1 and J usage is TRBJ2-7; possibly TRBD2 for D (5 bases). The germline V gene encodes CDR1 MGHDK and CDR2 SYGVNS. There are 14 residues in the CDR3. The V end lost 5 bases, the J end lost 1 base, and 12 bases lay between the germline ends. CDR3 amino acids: CASSLPGSSYEQYF. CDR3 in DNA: TGTGCCAGCAGTCTACCGGGATCGTCCTACGAGCAGTACTTC.

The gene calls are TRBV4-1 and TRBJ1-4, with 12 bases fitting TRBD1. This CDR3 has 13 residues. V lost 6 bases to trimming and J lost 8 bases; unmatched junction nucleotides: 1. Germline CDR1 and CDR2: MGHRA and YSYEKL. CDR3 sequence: CASSGTGGEKLFF. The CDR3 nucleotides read TGCGCCAGCAGTGGGACAGGGGGCGAAAAACTGTTTTTT.

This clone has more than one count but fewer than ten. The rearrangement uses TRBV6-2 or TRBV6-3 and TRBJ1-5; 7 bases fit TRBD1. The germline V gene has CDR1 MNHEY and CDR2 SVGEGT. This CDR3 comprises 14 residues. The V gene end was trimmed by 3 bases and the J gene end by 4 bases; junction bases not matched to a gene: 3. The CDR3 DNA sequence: TGTGCCAGCAGTTATCTGACAGGGAATCAGCCCCAGCATTTT. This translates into CASSYLTGNQPQHF.

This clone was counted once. This chain's CDR3 is CASSLTGDYGYTF. The CDR3 coding sequence is TGTGCCAGCAGCTTGACAGGGGACTATGGCTACACCTTC. The gene calls are TRBV5-8 and TRBJ1-2; TRBD1 aligns across 7 bases. V shed 1 base and J 3 bases; nucleotides not matched to a gene: 0. Germline values: CDR1 SGHTS, CDR2 YDEGEE. The CDR3 contains 13 residues.